This T cell receptor (beta chain) was recovered during a study of cytomegalovirus exposure and HLA in healthy donors. PCR involved 60 Vbeta and 13 Jbeta primers. Profiling relied on immunoSEQ multiplex PCR, and the TCRdb table lists in-frame clones only, not all of them. The top ten hold 5% to 8% of the sample, which has 100,000 to 120,000 clones, roughly three quarters seen once. CDR3 length equals 18 residues. J lost 2 bases, V lost 0 bases, and 13 bases had no gene match. Germline CDR1 is LNHNV and CDR2 is YYDKDF (reference sequence). The receptor was isolated from a man aged 25 to 45 in good health and CMV-seropositive. Sequencing used PBMCs. The V gene is TRBV15, the J gene TRBJ2-7; 7 nucleotides line up with TRBD2. CDR3 nucleotide sequence: TGTGCCACCAGCAGAGATCTCGGCTTTGAGGGAGGGACCTACGAGCAGTACTTC. It encodes CATSRDLGFEGGTYEQYF.